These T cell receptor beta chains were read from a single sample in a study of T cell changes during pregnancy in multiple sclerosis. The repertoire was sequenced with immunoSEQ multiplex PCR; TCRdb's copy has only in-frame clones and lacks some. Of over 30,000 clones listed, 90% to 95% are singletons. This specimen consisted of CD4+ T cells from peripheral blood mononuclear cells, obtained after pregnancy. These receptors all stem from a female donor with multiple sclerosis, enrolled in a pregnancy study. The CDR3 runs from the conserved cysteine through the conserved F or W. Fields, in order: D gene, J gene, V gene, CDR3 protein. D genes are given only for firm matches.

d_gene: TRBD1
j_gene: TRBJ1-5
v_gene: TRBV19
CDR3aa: CASSYRGSQPQHF

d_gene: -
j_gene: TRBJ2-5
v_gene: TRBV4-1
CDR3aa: CASSQDSGMTQYF

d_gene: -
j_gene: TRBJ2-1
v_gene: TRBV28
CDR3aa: CASSPVTYSQFF

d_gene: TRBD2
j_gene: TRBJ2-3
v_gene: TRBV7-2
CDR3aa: CASTLSGGPLDTQYF

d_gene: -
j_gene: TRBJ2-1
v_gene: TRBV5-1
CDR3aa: CASSLAGERGFF

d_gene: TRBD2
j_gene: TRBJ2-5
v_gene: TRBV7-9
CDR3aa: CASSSRGSGGAQAETQYF

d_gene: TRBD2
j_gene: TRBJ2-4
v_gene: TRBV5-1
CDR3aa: CASSPGTIGNIQYF

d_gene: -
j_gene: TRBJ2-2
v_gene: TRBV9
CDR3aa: CASSVGVRGTHRELFF

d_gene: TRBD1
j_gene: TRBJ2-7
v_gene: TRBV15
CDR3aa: CATNRDRGYEQYF

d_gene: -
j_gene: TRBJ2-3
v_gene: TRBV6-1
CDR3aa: CASKSVTDTQYF

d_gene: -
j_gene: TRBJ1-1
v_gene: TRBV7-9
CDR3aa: CASSTGYEVRAEAFF

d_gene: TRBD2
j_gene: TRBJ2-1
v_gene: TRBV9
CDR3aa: CASSTREGKRGTAGEQFF

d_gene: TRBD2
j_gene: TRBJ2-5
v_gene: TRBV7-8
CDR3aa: CASSFGLAGGETQYF

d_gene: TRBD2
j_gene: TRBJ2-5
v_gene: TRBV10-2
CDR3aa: CASSGETSGGINQETQYF

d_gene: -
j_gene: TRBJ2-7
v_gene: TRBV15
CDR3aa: CATSRDIATYEQYF

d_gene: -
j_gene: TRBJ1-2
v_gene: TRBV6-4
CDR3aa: CASSPNPSGLGYTF

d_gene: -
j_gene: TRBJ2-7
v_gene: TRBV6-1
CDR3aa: CASQGHRNVYEQYF

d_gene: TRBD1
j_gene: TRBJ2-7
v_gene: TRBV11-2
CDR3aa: CASSALRDSSYEQYF

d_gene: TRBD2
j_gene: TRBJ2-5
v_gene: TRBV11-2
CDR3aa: CASSPLAGVVETQYF

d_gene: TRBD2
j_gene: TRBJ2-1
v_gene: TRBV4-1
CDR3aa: CASSQVIGGVSYNEQFF

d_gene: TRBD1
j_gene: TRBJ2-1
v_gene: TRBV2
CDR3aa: CASGTGEHNEQFF

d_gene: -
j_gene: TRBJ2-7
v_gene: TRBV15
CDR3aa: CATSRGPYEQYF

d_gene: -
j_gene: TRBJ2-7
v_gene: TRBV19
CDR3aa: CASSLRTDYEQYF

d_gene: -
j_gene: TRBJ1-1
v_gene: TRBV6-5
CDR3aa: CASSYSQINTEAFF

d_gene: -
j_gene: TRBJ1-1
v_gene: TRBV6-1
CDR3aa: CASSESPVMNTEAFF

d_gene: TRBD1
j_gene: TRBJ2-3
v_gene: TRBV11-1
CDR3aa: CASSLLQGSTDTQYF

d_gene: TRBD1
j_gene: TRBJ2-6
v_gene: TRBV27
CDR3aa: CASSRTGTGGSGANVLTF

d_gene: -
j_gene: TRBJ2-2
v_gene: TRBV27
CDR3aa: CASSLEGGGELFF

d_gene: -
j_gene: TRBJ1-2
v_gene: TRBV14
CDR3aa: CASSDTGFYGYTF

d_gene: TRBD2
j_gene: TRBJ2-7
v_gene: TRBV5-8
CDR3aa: CASSPTLTSGGWNEQYF

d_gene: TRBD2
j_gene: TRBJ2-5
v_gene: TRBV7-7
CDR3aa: CASSLGDPAGAFETQYF

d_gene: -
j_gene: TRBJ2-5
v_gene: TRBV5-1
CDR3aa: CASSLSGDQETQYF

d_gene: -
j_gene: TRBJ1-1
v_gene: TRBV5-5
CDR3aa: CASSLQGSYEAFF

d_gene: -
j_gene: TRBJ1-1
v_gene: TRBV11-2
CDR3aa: CASSLSLQGTTEAFF

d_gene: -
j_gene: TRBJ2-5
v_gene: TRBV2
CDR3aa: CASEQASRTQYF

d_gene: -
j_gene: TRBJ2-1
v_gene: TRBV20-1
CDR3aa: CSASRNSDQFF

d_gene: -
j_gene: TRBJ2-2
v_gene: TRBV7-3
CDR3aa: CASSSTGTGELFF

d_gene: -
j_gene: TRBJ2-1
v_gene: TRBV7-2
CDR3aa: CASSPRGASSYNEQFF

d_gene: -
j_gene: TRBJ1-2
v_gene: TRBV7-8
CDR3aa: CASSLGGGYGYTF

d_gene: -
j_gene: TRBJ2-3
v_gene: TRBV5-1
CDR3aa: CASSPGFRGAFGDTQYF

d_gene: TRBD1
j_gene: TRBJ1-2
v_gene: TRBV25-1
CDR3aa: CASGDRGYGYTF

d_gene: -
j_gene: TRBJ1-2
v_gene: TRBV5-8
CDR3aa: CASSEGGYGYTF